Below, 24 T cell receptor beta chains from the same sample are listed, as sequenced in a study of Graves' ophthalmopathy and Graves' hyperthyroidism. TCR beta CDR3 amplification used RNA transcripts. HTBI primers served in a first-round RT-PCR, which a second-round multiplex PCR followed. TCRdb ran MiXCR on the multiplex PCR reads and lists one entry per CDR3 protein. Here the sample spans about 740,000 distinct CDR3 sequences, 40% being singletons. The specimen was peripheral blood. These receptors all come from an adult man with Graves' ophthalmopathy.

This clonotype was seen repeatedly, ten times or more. The CDR3 DNA is TGCAGCGTTGAAGCATCACAGGCCAGCGGGGAGCTGTTTTTT. Its protein product is CSVEASQASGELFF. J is TRBJ2-2 and V is TRBV29-1, with D possibly being TRBD1 (5 bases). The V end lost 1 base, the J end lost 7 bases, and 13 bases lay between the germline ends. Per the germline V gene, CDR1 is SQVTM and CDR2 is ANQGSEA. The CDR3 has 14 amino acids.

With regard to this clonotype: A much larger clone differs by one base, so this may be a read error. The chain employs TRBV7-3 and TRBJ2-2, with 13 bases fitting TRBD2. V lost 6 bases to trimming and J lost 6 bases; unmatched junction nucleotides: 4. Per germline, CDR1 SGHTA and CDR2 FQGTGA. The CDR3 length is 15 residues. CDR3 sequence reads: CASSKGLAGAGELFF. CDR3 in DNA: TGTGCCAGCAGTAAAGGACTAGCGGGAGCCGGGGAGCTGTTTTTT.

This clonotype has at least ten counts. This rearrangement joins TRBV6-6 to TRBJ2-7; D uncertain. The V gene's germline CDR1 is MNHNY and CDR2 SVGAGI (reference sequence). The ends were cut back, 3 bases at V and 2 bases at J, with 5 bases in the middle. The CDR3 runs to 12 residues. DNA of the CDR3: TGTGCCAGCAGTTATCCCGCCTACGAGCAGTACTTC. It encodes CASSYPAYEQYF.

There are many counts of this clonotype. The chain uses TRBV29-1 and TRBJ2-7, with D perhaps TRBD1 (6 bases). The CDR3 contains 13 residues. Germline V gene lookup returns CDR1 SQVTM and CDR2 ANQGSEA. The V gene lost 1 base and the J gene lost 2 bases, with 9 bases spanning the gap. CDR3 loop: CSVEGQGTYEQYF. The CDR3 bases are TGCAGCGTTGAAGGGCAGGGGACCTACGAGCAGTACTTC.

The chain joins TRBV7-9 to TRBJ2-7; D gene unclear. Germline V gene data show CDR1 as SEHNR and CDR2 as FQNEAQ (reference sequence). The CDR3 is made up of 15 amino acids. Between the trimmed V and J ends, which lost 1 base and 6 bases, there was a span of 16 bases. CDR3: CASSLVSQSRGEQYF. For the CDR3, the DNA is TGTGCCAGCAGCTTAGTAAGCCAAAGCCGCGGCGAGCAGTACTTC.

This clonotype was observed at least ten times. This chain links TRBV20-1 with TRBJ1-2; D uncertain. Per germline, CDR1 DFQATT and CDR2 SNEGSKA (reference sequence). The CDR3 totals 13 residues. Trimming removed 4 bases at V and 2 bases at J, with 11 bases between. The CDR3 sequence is CSANSGSNYGYTF. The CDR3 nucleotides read TGCAGTGCTAACTCTGGCAGCAACTATGGCTACACCTTC.

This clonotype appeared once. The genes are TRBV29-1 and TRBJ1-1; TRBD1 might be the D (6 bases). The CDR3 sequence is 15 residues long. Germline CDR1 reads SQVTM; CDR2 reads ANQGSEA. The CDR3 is CSVGGAGSMNTEAFF. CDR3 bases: TGCAGTGTGGGGGGGGCGGGTAGCATGAACACTGAAGCTTTCTTT.

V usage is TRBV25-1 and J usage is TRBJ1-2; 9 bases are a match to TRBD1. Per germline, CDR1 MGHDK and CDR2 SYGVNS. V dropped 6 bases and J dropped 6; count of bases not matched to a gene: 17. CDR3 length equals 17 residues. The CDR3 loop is CASSPRTGATAGDGYTF. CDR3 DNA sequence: TGTGCCAGCAGCCCCCGGACAGGGGCGACCGCTGGGGATGGCTACACCTTC.

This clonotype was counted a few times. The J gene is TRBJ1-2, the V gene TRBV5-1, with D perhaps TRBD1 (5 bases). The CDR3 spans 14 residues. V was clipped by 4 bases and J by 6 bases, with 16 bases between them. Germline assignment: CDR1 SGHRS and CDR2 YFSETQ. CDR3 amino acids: CASSGGRKVDGYTF. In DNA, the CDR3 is TGCGCCAGCAGCGGGGGGAGGAAGGTCGATGGCTACACCTTC.

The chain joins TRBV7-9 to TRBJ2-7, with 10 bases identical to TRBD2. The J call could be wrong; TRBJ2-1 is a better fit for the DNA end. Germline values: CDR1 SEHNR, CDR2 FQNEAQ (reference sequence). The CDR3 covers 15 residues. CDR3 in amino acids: CASSFSLAGDNEQFF. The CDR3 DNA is TGTGCCAGCAGCTTTAGCCTAGCGGGAGACAATGAGCAGTTCTTC.

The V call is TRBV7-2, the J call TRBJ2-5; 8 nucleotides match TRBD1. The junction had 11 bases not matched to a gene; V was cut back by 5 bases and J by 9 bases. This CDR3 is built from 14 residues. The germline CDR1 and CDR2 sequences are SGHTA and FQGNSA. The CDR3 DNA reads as TGTGCCAGCAGCCCCTTCGACAGGGGTCAGCCCCAGTACTTC. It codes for CASSPFDRGQPQYF.

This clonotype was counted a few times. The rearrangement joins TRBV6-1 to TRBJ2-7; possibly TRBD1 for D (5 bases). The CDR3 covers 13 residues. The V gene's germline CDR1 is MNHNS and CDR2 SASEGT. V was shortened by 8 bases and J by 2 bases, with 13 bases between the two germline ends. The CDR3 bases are TGTGCCAGCCTTGACAGCGAAACCTACGAGCAGTACTTC. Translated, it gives CASLDSETYEQYF.

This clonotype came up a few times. CDR3: CASSTQGDNSPLHF. The CDR3 DNA reads TGTGCCAGCAGTACCCAGGGGGATAATTCACCCCTCCACTTT. The chain couples TRBV6-5 to TRBJ1-6; 7 positions match TRBD1. CDR1 MNHEY and CDR2 SVGAGI come from the germline V gene. V trimming: 5 bases; J trimming: 5 bases; junction bases outside the gene matches: 3. The CDR3 has 14 amino acids.

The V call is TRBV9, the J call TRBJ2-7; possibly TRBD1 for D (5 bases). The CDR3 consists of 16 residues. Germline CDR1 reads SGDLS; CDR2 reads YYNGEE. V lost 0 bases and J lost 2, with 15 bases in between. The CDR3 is CASSVGFGQDTYEQYF. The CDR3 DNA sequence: TGTGCCAGCAGCGTAGGGTTCGGGCAGGACACCTACGAGCAGTACTTC. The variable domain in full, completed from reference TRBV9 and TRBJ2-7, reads DSGVTQTPKHLITATGQRVTLRCSPRSGDLSVYWYQQSLDQGLQFLIQYYNGEERAKGNILERFSAQQFPDLHSELNLSSLELGDSALYFCASSVGFGQDTYEQYFGPGTRLTVT.

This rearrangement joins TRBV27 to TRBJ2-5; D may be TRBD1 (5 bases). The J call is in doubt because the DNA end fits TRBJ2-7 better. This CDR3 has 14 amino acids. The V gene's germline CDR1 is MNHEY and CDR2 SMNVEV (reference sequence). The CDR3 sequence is CASLPQAGMHEQYF. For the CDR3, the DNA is TGTGCCAGCTTGCCCCAAGCAGGGATGCACGAGCAGTACTTC.

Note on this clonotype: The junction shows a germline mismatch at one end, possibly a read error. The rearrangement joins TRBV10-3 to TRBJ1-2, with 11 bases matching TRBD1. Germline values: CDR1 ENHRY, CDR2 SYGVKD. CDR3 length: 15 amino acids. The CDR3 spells CASSFFGQGAQGYTF. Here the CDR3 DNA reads TGTGCCAGCAGTTTTTTTGGACAGGGGGCGCAAGGCTACACCTTC.

CDR3 coding DNA: TGTGCCAGCAGCCCCCGAGGGACGGCGGGGACAGGCGAGACCCAGTACTTC. This codes for CASSPRGTAGTGETQYF. The rearrangement joins TRBV7-9 to TRBJ2-5; 8 nucleotides match TRBD1. Germline-derived CDR1 and CDR2 are SEHNR and FQNEAQ (reference sequence). Trimming at V came to 5 bases and at J to 5 bases, leaving 16 bases not matched to a gene. The CDR3 runs 17 residues.

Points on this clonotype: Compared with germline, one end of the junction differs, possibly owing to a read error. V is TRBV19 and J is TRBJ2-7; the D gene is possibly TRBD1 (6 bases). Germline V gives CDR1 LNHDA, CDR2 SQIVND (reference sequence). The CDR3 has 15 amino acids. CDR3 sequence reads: CASSIAADRSSEQYF. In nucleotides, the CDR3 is TGTGCCAGTAGTATAGCCGCGGACAGATCCTCCGAGCAGTACTTC.

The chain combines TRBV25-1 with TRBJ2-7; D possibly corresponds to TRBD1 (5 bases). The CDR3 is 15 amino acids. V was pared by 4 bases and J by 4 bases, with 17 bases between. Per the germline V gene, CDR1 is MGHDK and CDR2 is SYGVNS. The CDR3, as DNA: TGTGCCAGCAGTGTATTTTCTCTAGGGGCGTACGAGCAGTACTTC. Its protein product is CASSVFSLGAYEQYF.

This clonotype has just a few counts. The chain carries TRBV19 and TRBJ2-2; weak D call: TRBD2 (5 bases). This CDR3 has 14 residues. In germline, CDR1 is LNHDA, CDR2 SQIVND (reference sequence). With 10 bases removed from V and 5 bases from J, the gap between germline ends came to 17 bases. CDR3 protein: CATQLGVGTGELFF. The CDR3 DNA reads TGTGCCACCCAGTTGGGAGTAGGGACCGGGGAGCTGTTTTTT.

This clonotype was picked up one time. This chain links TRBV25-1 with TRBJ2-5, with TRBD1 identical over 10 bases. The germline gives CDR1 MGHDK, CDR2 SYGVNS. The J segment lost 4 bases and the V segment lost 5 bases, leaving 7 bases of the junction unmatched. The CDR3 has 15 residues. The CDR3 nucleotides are TGTGCCAGCAGTTTATTCGGGGACAGGGGAGAGACCCAGTACTTC. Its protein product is CASSLFGDRGETQYF.

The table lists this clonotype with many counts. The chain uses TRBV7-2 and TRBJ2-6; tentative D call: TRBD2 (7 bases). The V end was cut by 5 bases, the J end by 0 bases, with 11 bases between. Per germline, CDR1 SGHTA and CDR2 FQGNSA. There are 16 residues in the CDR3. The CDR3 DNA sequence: TGTGCCAGCAGCCCGAGGGGGGGCTCTGGGGCCAACGTCCTGACTTTC. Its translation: CASSPRGGSGANVLTF.

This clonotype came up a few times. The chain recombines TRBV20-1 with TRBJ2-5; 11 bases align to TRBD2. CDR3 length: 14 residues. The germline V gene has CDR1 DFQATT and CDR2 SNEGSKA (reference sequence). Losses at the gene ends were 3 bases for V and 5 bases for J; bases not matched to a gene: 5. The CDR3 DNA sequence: TGCAGTGCTAGTCTAGGGACTAGCGGTGAGACCCAGTACTTC. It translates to CSASLGTSGETQYF.

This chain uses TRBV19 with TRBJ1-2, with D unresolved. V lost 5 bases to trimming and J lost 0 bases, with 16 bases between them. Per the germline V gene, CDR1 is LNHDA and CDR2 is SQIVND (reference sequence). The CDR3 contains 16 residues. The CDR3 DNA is TGTGCCAGTAGTCTAGGGCGGCGGGAAACTAACTATGGCTACACCTTC. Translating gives CASSLGRRETNYGYTF. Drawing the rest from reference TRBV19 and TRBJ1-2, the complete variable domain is DGGITQSPKYLFRKEGQNVTLSCEQNLNHDAMYWYRQDPGQGLRLIYYSQIVNDFQKGDIAEGYSVSREKKESFPLTVTSAQKNPTAFYLCASSLGRRETNYGYTFGSGTRLTVV.